This T cell receptor (beta chain) was recorded in a study of T cells expressing NK-cell markers. At the level of the study: Each TCR beta repertoire originated in sorted T cells that were CD3+CD56+NKG2C+, CD3+CD56+NKG2C- or CD3+CD56-NKG2C+. Seven of eight sequenced donors tested HCMV-seropositive; one tested seronegative.

TCRdb reworked the 5' RACE reads into one entry per CDR3 protein, no DNA. This table lists hundreds of thousands of distinct CDR3 sequences. The CDR3 runs to 14 residues. Germline V gene data show CDR1 as DFQATT and CDR2 as SNEGSKA (reference sequence). This clonotype originated in a woman aged 18 to 75 in good health. Sample: blood T cells: a sorted CD56 or NKG2C T cell subset, CD4+ or CD8+ T cells, or bulk PBMC T cells (not recorded which). The chain couples TRBV20-1 to TRBJ2-5. The CDR3 loop is CSARDIGIQETQYF.